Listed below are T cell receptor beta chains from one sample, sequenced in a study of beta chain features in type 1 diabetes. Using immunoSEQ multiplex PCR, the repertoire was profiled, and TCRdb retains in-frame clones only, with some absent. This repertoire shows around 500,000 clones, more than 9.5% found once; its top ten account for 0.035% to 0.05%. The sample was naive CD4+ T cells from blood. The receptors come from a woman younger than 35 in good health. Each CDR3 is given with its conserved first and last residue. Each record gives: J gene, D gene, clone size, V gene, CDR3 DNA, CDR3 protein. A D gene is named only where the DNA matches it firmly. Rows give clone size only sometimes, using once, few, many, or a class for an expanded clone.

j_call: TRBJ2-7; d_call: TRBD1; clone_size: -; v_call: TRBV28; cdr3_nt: TGTGCCAGCAGTTTAAGTTTCTACAGGGGCTACGAGCAGTACTTC; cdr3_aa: CASSLSFYRGYEQYF
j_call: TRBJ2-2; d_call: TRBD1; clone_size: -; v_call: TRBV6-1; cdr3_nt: TGTGCCAGCAGTGCCGGGACAGTGAGCACCGGGGAGCTGTTTTTT; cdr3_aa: CASSAGTVSTGELFF
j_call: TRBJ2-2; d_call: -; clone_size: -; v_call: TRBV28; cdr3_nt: TGTGCCAGCAGTTCCCCGGGGCGGGTGAACACCGGGGAGCTGTTTTTT; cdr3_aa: CASSSPGRVNTGELFF
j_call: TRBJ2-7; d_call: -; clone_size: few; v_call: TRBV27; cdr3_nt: TGTGCCAGCACAGGGACTTCCTACGAGCAGTACTTC; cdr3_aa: CASTGTSYEQYF
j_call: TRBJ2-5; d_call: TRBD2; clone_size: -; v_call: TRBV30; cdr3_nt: TGTGCCTGGAGCAGACAAAGGACTAGCGGGGGTCAAGAGACCCAGTACTTC; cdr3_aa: CAWSRQRTSGGQETQYF
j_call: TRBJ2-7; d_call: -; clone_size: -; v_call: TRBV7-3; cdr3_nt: TGTGCCAGCAGCCCTTTGGGGGCTAGCGGCGAGCAGTACTTC; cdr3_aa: CASSPLGASGEQYF
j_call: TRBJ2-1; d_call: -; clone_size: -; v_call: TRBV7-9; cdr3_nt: TGTGCCAGCAGCTCGTGGGGACGGAAGACGGTCAATGAGCAGTTCTTC; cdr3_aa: CASSSWGRKTVNEQFF
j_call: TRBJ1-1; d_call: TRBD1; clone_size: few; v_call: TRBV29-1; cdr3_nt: TGCAGCGTTGGTGGGGACAGCCGGTTTGGCCCTGAAGCTTTCTTT; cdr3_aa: CSVGGDSRFGPEAFF
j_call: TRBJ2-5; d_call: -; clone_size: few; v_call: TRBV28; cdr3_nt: TGTGCCAGCATACAGGGAGGGCCCCAAGCGACCCAGTACTTC; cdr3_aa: CASIQGGPQATQYF
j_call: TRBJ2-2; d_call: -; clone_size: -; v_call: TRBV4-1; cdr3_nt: TGCGCCAGCGGCGCCTCGCAGGGTGATCCCACCGGGGAGCTGTTTTTT; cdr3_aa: CASGASQGDPTGELFF
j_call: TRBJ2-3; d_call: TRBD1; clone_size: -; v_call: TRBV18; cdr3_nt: TGTGCCAGCTCACCAACTCCGACAGGGGGGACAGATACGCAGTATTTT; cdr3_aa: CASSPTPTGGTDTQYF
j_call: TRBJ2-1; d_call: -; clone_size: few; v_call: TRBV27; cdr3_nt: TGTGCCAGCAATAAGGCGGGACCAAGGTACAATGAGCAGTTCTTC; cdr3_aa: CASNKAGPRYNEQFF
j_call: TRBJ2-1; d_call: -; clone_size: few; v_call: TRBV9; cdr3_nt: TGTGCCAGCAGCCCCCTGACTAGATTCAATGAGCAGTTCTTC; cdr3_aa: CASSPLTRFNEQFF
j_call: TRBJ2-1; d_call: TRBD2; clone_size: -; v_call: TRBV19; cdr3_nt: TGTGCCAGTAGATGGGGCCCTAGCGGCGGCAACAATGAGCAGTTCTTC; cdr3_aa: CASRWGPSGGNNEQFF
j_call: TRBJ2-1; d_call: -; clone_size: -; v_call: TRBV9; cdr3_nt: TGTGCCAGCAGCGTCCCTGGAGTTCTGAAAGAGCAGTTCTTC; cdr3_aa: CASSVPGVLKEQFF
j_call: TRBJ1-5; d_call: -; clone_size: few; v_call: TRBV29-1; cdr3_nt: TGCAGCGTTGAACAGGATAGCAATCAGCCCCAGCATTTT; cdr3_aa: CSVEQDSNQPQHF
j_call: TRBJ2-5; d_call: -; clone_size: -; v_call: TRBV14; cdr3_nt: TGTGCCAGCAGCTTTCGAGGGATAACTGGAGAGACCCAGTACTTC; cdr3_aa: CASSFRGITGETQYF
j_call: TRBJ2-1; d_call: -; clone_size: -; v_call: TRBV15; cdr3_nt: TGTGCCACCAGCAGAAGCAGGGGCTCCTACAATGAGCAGTTCTTC; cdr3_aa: CATSRSRGSYNEQFF
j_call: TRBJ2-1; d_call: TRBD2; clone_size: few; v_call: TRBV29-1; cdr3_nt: TGCAGCGCATTTCACGGACTAGCGGGAGATGAGCAGTTCTTC; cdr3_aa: CSAFHGLAGDEQFF
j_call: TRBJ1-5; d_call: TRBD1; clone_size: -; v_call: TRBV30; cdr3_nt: TGTGCCTGGAGTCACAACAGGGGCAACAATCAGCCCCAGCATTTT; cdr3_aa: CAWSHNRGNNQPQHF
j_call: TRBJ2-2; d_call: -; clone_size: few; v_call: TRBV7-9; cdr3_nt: TGTGCCAGCGATACCCTATCGAACACCGGGGAGCTGTTTTTT; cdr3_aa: CASDTLSNTGELFF
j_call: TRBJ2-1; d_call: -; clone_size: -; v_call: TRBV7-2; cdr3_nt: TGTGCCAGCAGCTTTGGTGGGAGTTTCGCGGGGAATGAGCAGTTCTTC; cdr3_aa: CASSFGGSFAGNEQFF
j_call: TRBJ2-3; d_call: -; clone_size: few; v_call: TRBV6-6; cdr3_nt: TGTGCCAGCAGTACCCCAGGGGAAGATACGCAGTATTTT; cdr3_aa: CASSTPGEDTQYF
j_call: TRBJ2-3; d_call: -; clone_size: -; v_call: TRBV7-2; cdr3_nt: TGTGCCAGCAGCTCTGAGGAAATTGATACGCAGTATTTT; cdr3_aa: CASSSEEIDTQYF
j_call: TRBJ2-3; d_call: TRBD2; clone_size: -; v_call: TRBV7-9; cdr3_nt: TGTGCCAGCAGCAACCCGGGACTAGCCCTCTCTAAGGATACGCAGTATTTT; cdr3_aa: CASSNPGLALSKDTQYF
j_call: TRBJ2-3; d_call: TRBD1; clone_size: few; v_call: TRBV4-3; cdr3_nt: TGCGCCAGCAGCGTACAGGGGGCGAACGCAGATACGCAGTATTTT; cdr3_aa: CASSVQGANADTQYF
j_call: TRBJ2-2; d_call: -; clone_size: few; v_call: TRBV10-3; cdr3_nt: TGTGCCATCAGGGGCCAGTCCCTCACCGGGGAGCTGTTTTTT; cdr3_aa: CAIRGQSLTGELFF
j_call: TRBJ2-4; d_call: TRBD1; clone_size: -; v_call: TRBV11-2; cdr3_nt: TGTGCCAGCAGCTTAGTTCAGGGGGCGTCGAACATTCAGTACTTC; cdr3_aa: CASSLVQGASNIQYF
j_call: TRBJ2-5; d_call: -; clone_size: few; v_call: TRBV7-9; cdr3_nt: TGTGCCAGCAGCTTGGGCGTCGGACAGCAAGAGACCCAGTACTTC; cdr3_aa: CASSLGVGQQETQYF
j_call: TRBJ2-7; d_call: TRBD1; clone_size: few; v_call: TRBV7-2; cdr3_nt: TGTGCCAGCAGCTCCCGACAGGGGGCCCACGAGCAGTACTTC; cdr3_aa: CASSSRQGAHEQYF
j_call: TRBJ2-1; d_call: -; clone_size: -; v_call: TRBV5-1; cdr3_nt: TGCGCCAGCAGCTCACGGTGGTCCTACAATGAGCAGTTCTTC; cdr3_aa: CASSSRWSYNEQFF
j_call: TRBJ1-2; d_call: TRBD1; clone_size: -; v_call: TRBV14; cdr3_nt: TGTGCCAGCAGCCAATTGAGAAGGGGGCGAGGGTATGGCTACACCTTC; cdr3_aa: CASSQLRRGRGYGYTF
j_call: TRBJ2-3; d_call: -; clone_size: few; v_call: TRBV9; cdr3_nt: TGTGCCAGCAGCGTTCTATTCGCTGATACGCAGTATTTT; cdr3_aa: CASSVLFADTQYF
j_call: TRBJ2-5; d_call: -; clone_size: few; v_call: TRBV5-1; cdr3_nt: TGCGCCAGCAGCTTCTCGGACGGGGAGACCCAGTACTTC; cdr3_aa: CASSFSDGETQYF
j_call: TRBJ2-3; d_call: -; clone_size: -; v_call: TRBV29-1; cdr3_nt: TGCAGCGTTCGAACGATAGATACGCAGTATTTT; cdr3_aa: CSVRTIDTQYF
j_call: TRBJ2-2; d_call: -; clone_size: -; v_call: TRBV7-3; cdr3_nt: TGTGCCAGCAGCTTTGTAGCGAACACCGGGGAGCTGTTTTTT; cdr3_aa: CASSFVANTGELFF
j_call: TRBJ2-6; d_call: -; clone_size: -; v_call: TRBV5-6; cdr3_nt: TGTGCCAGCAGCAACAGGGTAGTGTTTCCTGGGGCCAACGTCCTGACTTTC; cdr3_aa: CASSNRVVFPGANVLTF
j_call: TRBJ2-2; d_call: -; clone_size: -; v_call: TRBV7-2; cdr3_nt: TGTGCCAGCAGCCTGACAGTACAAAACACCGGGGAGCTGTTTTTT; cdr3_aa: CASSLTVQNTGELFF
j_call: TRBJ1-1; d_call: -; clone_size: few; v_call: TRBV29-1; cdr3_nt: TGCAGCGTGGGAGGCAGGGTGTCCACTGAAGCTTTCTTT; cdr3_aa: CSVGGRVSTEAFF
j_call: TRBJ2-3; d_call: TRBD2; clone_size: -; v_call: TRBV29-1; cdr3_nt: TGCAGCGTGCTAGCGGGGGGGTACACAGATACGCAGTATTTT; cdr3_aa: CSVLAGGYTDTQYF
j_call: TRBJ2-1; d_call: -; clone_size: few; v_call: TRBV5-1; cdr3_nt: TGCGCCAGCAGCTTGTATACCGGGAGCTCCTACAATGAGCAGTTCTTC; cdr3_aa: CASSLYTGSSYNEQFF
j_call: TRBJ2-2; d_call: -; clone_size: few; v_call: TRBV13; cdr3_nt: TGTGCCAGCAGCTTGAAGTGGCGGAACACCGGGGAGCTGTTTTTT; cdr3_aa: CASSLKWRNTGELFF
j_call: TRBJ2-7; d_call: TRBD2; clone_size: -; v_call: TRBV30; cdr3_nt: TGTGCCTGGAGCGGGGGAGCGGGGCTCGAGCAGTACTTC; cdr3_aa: CAWSGGAGLEQYF
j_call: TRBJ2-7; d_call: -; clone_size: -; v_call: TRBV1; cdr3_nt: TGCACCAGCAGGAGCACCGGGAGCTCCTCCGAGCAGTACTTC; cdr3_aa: CTSRSTGSSSEQYF
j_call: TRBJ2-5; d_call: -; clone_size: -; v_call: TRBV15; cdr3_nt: TGTGCCACCAGCAGACAGGGGGGGGAAGAGACCCAGTACTTC; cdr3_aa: CATSRQGGEETQYF
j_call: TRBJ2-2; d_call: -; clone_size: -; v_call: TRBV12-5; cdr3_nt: TGTGCTAGTGCCTGGGAAGTGGCCTTCAACACCGGGGAGCTGTTTTTT; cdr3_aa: CASAWEVAFNTGELFF
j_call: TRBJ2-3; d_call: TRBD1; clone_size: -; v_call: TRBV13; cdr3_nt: TGTGCCAGCAGCTTGGGACAGGGTGATACGCAGTATTTT; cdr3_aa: CASSLGQGDTQYF
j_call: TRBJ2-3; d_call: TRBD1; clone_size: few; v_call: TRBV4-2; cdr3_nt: TGTGCCAGCAGCCACCACAGGGGGCGCACAGATACGCAGTATTTT; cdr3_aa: CASSHHRGRTDTQYF
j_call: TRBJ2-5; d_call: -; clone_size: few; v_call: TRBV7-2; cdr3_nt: TGTGCCAGCAGCTCGAATCGGGGGACGTCCACCCAGTACTTC; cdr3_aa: CASSSNRGTSTQYF
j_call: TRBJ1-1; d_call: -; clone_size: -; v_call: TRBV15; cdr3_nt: TGTGCCACCAGCAGAGATTCTGGGGGGAGCCGAGCTTTCTTT; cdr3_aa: CATSRDSGGSRAFF
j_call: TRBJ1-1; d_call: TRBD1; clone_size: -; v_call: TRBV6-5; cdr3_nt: TGTGCCAGCAGTCGACAGGGACGATCCACTGAAGCTTTCTTT; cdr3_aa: CASSRQGRSTEAFF
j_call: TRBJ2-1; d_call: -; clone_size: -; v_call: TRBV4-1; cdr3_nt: TGCGCCAGCAGCCACCACCGGGGGCGGGCTAACTCCTACAATGAGCAGTTCTTC; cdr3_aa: CASSHHRGRANSYNEQFF
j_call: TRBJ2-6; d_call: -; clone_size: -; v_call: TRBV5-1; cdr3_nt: TGCGCCAGCAGCGCGGGACCGAGCTCTGGGGCCAACGTCCTGACTTTC; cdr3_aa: CASSAGPSSGANVLTF
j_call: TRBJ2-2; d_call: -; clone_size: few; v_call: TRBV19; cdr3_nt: TGTGCCAGTAGTATGGGCGCAGCGCAGGGGGAGCTGTTTTTT; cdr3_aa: CASSMGAAQGELFF
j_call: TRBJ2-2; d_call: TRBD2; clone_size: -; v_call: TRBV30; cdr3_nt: TGTGCCTGGAGTTCGTCGCGGACTAGCGGGAACACCGGGGAGCTGTTTTTT; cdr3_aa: CAWSSSRTSGNTGELFF